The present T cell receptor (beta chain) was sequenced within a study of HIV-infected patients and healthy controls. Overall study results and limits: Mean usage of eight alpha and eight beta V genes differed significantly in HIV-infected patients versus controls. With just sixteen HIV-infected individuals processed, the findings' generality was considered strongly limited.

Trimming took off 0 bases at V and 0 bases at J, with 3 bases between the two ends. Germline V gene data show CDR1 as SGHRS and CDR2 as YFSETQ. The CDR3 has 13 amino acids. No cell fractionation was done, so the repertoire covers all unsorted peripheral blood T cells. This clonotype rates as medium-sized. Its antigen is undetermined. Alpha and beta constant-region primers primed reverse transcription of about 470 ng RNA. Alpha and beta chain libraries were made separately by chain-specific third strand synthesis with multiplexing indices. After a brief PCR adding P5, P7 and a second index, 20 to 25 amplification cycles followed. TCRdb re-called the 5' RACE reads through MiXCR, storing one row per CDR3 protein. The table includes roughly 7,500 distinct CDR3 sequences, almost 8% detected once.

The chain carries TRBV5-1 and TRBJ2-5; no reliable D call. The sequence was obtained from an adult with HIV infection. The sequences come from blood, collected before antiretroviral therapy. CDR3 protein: CASSLGNQETQYF. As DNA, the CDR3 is TGCGCCAGCAGCTTGGGGAACCAAGAGACCCAGTACTTC.